Listed here are 4 T cell receptor beta chains from one sample, sequenced in a study of long-term antiretroviral therapy in people with HIV. At the survey level, the v3.0 immunoSEQ assay was run. This table comes from immunoSEQ multiplex PCR, and its TCRdb copy is limited to in-frame clones, with some not included. This sample has around 28,000 clones, with approximately 90% found just once. The material was unsorted PBMCs, obtained 3.1 years after starting antiretroviral therapy. All receptors come from a man aged 18-30 years with HIV.

The chain has TRBV19 and TRBJ1-5, with D perhaps matching TRBD1 (5 bases). The CDR3 runs 16 residues. Trimming took off 3 bases at V and 6 bases at J, with 18 bases between the two ends. CDR1 and CDR2 (germline): LNHDA, SQIVND (reference sequence). DNA for the CDR3: TGTGCCAGTAGTATTGGGGGTGGGGTTCTGAGTCAGCCCCAGCATTTT. Translated, it gives CASSIGGGVLSQPQHF.

V usage is TRBV15 and J usage is TRBJ2-5; 7 nucleotides align to TRBD1. The CDR3 is 15 amino acids. Germline V lookup: CDR1 LNHNV, CDR2 YYDKDF (reference sequence). Germline trimming cut 3 bases from V and 2 bases from J; bases unmatched to any gene: 6. The CDR3 DNA follows: TGTGCCACCAGCAGGTACGACAGGGAACAAGAGACCCAGTACTTC. This translates into CATSRYDREQETQYF.

The V gene is TRBV7-2, the J gene TRBJ2-2; D gene uncertain. In germline, CDR1 is SGHTA, CDR2 FQGNSA. The CDR3 is 11 amino acids. The V end was cut by 11 bases, the J end by 6 bases, with 10 bases between. CDR3 in DNA: TGTGCCGTCGGAAGGGCCGGGGAGCTGTTTTTT. Translated: CAVGRAGELFF.

The genes are TRBV6-6 and TRBJ1-2; TRBD1 matches at 10 bases. This CDR3 has 14 residues. Germline-derived CDR1 and CDR2 are MNHNY and SVGAGI (reference sequence). The V segment lost 5 bases and the J segment 4 bases; nucleotides outside the gene matches: 4. CDR3 DNA: TGTGCCAGCAGTGGGGACAGGGGAGGCTATGGCTACACCTTC. Translated: CASSGDRGGYGYTF.